The table lists the clone carrying this T cell receptor beta chain with many counts. Its antigen is not identified. This sample is drawn from a study of CD8 T cells in ankylosing spondylitis. Overall study results and limits: Ankylosing spondylitis blood appeared to be characterized by a TCR beta motif of 8 or 9 highly homologous variants. Disease-linked clones reportedly concentrated significantly in matched ankylosing spondylitis synovial fluid.

Germline trimming cut 2 bases from V and 0 bases from J; bases unmatched to any gene: 5. The CDR3 loop spans 15 amino acids. Germline CDR1 SQVTM, CDR2 ANQGSEA. 5'-RACE, quantitative and with molecular barcodes, yielded the TCR beta libraries. TCRdb itself ran the 5' RACE reads through MiXCR, one entry per CDR3 protein. The data contain about 800,000 distinct CDR3 sequences, 10% to 15% of them singletons. The sequence was obtained from a male donor with ankylosing spondylitis. The rearrangement joins TRBV29-1 to TRBJ2-7, with 9 bases that match TRBD2. Sequenced: blood, either unsorted or a sorted T cell fraction (not recorded which). The CDR3 spells CSVEQLAGNSYEQYF. In nucleotides, the CDR3 is TGCAGCGTTGAACAACTAGCGGGTAACTCCTACGAGCAGTACTTC.